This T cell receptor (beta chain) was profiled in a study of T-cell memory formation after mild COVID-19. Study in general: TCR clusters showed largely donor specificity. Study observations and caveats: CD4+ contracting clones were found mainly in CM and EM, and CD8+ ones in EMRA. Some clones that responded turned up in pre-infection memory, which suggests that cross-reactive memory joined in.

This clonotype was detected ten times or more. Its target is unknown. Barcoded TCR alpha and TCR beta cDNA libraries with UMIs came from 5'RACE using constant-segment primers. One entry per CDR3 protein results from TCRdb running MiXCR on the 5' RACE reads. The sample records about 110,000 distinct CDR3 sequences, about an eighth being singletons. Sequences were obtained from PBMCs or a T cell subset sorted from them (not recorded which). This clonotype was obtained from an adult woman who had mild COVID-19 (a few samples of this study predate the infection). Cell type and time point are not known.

CDR3 coding DNA: TGTGCCAGCAGTAGAAGGGTTCAAGACGAGCAGTACTTC. Protein: CASSRRVQDEQYF. The J gene is TRBJ2-7, the V gene TRBV6-5; D remains ambiguous. The CDR3 runs to 13 residues. Trimming left V 5 bases short and J 5 bases short, with 13 bases between. The germline gives CDR1 MNHEY, CDR2 SVGAGI.